This TCR beta chain was recovered during a study of identical twins. TCRdb independently ran MiXCR on the 5' RACE reads; one entry per CDR3 protein. The sample yields 550,000 to 700,000 distinct CDR3 sequences, about 20% seen once. Germline V gives CDR1 MNHEY, CDR2 SMNVEV (reference sequence). Trimming took off 7 bases at V and 4 bases at J, with 17 bases between the two ends. The CDR3 has 16 amino acids. These same records also appear under a second study, on T cells expressing NK-cell markers. That work adds: Within the sequenced cohort of eight donors, seven exhibited HCMV seropositivity and one was seronegative.

The sequence derives from a woman under 30 in good health. The source material was PBMCs. The V and J genes are TRBV27 and TRBJ2-6; D may be TRBD2 (6 bases). This CDR3 is CASTKIGGSGANVLTF. The CDR3 region has the DNA TGTGCCAGCACTAAAATCGGGGGTTCGGGGGCCAACGTCCTGACTTTC.